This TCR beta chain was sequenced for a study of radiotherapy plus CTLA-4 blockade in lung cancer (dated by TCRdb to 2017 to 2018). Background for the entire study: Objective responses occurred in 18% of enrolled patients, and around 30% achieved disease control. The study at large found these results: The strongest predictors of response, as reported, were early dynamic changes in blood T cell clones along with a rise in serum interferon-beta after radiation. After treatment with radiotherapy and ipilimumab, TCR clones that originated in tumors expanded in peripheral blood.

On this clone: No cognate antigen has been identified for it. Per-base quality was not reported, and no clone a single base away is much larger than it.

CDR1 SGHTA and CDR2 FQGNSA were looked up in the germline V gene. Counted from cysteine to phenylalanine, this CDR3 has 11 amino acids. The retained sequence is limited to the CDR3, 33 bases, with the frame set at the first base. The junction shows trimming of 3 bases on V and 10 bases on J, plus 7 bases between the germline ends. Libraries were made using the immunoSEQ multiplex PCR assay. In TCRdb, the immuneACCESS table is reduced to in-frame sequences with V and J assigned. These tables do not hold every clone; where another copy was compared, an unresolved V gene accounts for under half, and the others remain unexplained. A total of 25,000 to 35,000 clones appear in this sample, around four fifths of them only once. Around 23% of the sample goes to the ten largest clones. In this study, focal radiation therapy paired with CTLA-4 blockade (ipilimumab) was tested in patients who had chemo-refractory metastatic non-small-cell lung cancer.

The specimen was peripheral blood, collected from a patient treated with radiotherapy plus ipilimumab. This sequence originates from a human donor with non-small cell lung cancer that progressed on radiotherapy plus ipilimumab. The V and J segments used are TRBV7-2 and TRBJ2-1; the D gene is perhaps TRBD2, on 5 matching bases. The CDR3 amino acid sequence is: CASSFREEQFF. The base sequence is TGTGCCAGCAGCTTTAGGGAGGAGCAGTTCTTC.